This TCR beta chain was sequenced in a study of cytotoxic CD8 clonotypes in ibrutinib-treated CLL. The protocol was immunoSEQ multiplex PCR, while the TCRdb copy is restricted to in-frame clones and leaves out a portion. Altogether 100,000 to 150,000 clones are present, over 75% being singletons, with the ten largest covering under 2.5%. Germline V CDR1 and CDR2: SGHTA, FQGNSA. The V and J ends lost 1 base and 4 bases respectively, with 13 bases between them. CDR3 length: 15 amino acids. Study-wide results and limits: Clonality went up at the time of ibrutinib response, stayed stable in sustained remission, and later dropped back toward its baseline level at progression.

This clone was found a few times. Its target is unknown. The receptor's source is a human donor with chronic lymphocytic leukemia. The material was PBMCs, obtained after 24 months of ibrutinib treatment. This chain connects TRBV7-2 to TRBJ1-2; D unresolved. In DNA form, the CDR3 reads TGTGCCAGCAGCTTAGAACGGGGAGTGGTCTATGGCTACACCTTC. It is translated as CASSLERGVVYGYTF.